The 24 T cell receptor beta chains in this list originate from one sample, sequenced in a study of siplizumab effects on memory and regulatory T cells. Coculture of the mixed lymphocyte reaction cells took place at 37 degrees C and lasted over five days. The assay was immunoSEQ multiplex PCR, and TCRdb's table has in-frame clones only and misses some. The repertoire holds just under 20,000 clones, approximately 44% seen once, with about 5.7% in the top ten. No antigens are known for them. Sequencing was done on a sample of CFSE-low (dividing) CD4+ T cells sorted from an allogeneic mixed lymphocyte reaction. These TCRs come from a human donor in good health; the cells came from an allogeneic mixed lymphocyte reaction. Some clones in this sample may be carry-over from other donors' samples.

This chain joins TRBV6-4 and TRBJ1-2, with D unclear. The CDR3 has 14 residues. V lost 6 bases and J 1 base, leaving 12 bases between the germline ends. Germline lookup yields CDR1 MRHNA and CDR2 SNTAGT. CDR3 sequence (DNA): TGTGCCAGCAGGCCTCTGCGGCTTAACTATGGCTACACCTTC. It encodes CASRPLRLNYGYTF.

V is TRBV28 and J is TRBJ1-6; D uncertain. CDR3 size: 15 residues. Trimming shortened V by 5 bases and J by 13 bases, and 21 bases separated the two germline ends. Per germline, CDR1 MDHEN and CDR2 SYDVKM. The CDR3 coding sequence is TGTGCCAGCAGTCCTCCAATCAACATAGGGAACCCCCTCCACTTT. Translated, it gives CASSPPINIGNPLHF. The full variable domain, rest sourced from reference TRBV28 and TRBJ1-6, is DVKVTQSSRYLVKRTGEKVFLECVQDMDHENMFWYRQDPGLGLRLIYFSYDVKMKEKGDIPEGYSVSREKKERFSLILESASTNQTSMYLCASSPPINIGNPLHFGNGTRLTVT.

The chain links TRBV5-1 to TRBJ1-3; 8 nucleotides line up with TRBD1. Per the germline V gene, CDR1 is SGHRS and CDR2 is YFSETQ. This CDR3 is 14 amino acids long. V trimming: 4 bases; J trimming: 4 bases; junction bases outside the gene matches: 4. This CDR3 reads CASSPTGAGNTIYF. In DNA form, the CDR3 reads TGCGCCAGCAGCCCGACAGGGGCGGGAAACACCATATATTTT.

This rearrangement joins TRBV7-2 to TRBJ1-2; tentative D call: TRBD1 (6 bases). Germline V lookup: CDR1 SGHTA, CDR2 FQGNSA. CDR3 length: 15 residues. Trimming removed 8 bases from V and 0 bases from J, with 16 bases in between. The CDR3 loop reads CASLRGLPTNYGYTF. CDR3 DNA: TGTGCCAGCCTCAGGGGTCTACCGACTAACTATGGCTACACCTTC.

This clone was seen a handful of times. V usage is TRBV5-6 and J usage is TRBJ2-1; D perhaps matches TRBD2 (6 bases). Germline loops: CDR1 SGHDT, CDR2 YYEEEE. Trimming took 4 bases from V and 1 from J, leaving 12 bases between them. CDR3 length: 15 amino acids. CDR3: CASSPLGGSYNEQFF. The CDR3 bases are TGTGCCAGCAGCCCCCTTGGGGGGTCCTACAATGAGCAGTTCTTC.

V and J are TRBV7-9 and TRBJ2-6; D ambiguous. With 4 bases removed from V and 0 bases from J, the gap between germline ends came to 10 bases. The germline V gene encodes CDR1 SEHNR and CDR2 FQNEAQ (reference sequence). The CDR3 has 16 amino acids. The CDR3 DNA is TGTGCCAGCAGCTGGGCCCTCGTCTCTGGGGCCAACGTCCTGACTTTC. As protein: CASSWALVSGANVLTF. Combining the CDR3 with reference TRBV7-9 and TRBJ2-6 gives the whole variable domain DTGVSQNPRHKITKRGQNVTFRCDPISEHNRLYWYRQTLGQGPEFLTYFQNEAQLEKSRLLSDRFSAERPKGSFSTLEIQRTEQGDSAMYLCASSWALVSGANVLTFGAGSRLTVL.

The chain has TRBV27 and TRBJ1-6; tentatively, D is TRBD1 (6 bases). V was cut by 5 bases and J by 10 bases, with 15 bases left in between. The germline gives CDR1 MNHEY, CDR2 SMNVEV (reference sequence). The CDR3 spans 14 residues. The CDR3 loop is CASSLQGRGSPLHF. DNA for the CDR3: TGTGCCAGCAGTCTACAGGGAAGAGGCTCACCCCTCCACTTT.

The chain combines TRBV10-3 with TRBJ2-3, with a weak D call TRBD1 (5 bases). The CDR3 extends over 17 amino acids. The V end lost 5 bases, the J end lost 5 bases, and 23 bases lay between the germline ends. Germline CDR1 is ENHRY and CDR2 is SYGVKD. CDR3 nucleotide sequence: TGTGCCATCAGTTCCGATTTGGCGGATGCTACAGGAGATACGCAGTATTTT. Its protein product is CAISSDLADATGDTQYF.

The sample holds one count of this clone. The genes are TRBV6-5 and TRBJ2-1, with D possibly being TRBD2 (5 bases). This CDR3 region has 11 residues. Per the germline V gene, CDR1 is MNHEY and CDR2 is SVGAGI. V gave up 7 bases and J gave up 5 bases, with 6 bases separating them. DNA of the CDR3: TGTGCCAGCACGAGGGACAATGAGCAGTTCTTC. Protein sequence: CASTRDNEQFF.

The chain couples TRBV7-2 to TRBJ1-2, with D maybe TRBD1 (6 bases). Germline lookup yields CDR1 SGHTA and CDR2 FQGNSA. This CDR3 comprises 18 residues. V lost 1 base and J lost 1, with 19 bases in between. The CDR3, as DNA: TGTGCCAGCAGCTTAGATCCGCCAGGGGCCAATTATAACTATGGCTACACCTTC. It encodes CASSLDPPGANYNYGYTF.

The CDR3: CASSDPVGVRVNTEAFF. For the CDR3, the DNA is TGCGCCAGCAGTGACCCCGTGGGAGTGCGGGTGAACACTGAAGCTTTCTTT. This sequence joins TRBV10-2 and TRBJ1-1, with D unresolved. Germline V gene lookup returns CDR1 WSHSY and CDR2 SAAADI. This CDR3 contains 17 residues. V lost 3 bases and J lost 0, with 17 bases in between.

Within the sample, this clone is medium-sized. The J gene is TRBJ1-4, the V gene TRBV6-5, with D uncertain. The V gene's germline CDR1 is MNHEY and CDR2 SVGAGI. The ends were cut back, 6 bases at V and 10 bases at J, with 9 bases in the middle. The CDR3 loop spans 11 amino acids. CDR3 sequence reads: CASSTRGKLFF. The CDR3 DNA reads TGTGCCAGCAGCACCAGAGGAAAACTGTTTTTT.

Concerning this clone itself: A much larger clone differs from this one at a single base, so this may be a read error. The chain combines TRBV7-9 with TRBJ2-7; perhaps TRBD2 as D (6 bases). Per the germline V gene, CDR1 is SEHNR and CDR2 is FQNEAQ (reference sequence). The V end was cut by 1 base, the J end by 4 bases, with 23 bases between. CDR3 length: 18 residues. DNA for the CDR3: TGTGCCAGCAGCTTAGATGGAGTTGGAGGGCTGGTGTTTTACGAGCAGTACTTC. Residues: CASSLDGVGGLVFYEQYF. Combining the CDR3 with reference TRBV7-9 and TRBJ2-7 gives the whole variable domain DTGVSQNPRHKITKRGQNVTFRCDPISEHNRLYWYRQTLGQGPEFLTYFQNEAQLEKSRLLSDRFSAERPKGSFSTLEIQRTEQGDSAMYLCASSLDGVGGLVFYEQYFGPGTRLTVT.

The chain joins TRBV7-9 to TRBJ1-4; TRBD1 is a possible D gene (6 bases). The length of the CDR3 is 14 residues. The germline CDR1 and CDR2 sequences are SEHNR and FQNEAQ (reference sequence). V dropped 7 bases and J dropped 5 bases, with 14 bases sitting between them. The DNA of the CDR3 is TGTGCCAGCACTTCGTGGGGGCTAAATGAAAAACTGTTTTTT. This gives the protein CASTSWGLNEKLFF.

The CDR3 DNA reads as TGTGCCAGCAGTTATGAGGGGAACTATGGCTACACCTTC. As protein: CASSYEGNYGYTF. The rearrangement joins TRBV6-6 to TRBJ1-2, with a weak D call TRBD1 (5 bases). Looked up from germline, CDR1 is MNHNY and CDR2 is SVGAGI (reference sequence). The CDR3 is 13 residues long. The V gene lost 3 bases and the J gene lost 2 bases, with 7 bases spanning the gap.

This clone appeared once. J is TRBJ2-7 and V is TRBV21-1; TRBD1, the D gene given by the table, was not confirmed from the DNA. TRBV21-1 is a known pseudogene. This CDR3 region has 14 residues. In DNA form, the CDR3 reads TGTGCCAGCAGTGGGCTAATCGTGTTAGACGAGCAGTACTTC. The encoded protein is CASSGLIVLDEQYF.

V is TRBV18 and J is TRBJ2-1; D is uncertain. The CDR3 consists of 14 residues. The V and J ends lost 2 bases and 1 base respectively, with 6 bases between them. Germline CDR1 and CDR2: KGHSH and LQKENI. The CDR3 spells CASSPGLSYNEQFF. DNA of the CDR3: TGTGCCAGCTCACCAGGGTTATCCTACAATGAGCAGTTCTTC.

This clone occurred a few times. This chain's CDR3 is CASTHYISTDTQYF. The CDR3 DNA is TGTGCCAGCACCCATTACATTAGCACAGATACGCAGTATTTT. This chain connects TRBV7-2 to TRBJ2-3; D not resolved. Looked up from germline, CDR1 is SGHTA and CDR2 is FQGNSA. Trimming cost V 7 bases and J 0 bases, with 11 bases left between them. The CDR3 sequence is 14 residues long.

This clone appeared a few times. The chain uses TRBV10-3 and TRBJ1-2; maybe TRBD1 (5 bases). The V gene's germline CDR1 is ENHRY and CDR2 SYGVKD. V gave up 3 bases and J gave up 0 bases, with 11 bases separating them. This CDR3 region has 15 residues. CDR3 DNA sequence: TGTGCCATCAGTGACTCGGGGGAGCCTAACTATGGCTACACCTTC. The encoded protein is CAISDSGEPNYGYTF.

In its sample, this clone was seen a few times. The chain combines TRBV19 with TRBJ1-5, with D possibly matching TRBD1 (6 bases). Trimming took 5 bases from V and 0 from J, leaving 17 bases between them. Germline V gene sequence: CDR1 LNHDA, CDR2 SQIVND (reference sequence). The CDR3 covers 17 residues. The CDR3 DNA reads TGTGCCAGTAGTTACAACTCAGGGGCCTATAGCAATCAGCCCCAGCATTTT. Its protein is CASSYNSGAYSNQPQHF.

The CDR3 region has the DNA TGTGCCAGCAGCTCCTTAGGGCAGGGGAACACCGGGGAGCTGTTTTTT. Its translation is CASSSLGQGNTGELFF. V is TRBV7-3 and J is TRBJ2-2; perhaps TRBD1 as D (5 bases). From germline, CDR1 is SGHTA and CDR2 FQGTGA. This CDR3 region has 16 residues. Trimming removed 4 bases at V and 1 base at J, with 13 bases between.

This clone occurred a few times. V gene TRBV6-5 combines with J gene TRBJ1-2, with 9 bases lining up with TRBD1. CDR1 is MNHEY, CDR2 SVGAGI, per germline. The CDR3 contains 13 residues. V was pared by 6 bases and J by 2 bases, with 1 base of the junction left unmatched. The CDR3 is CASRGQGNYGYTF. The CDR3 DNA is TGTGCCAGCAGGGGACAGGGCAACTATGGCTACACCTTC.

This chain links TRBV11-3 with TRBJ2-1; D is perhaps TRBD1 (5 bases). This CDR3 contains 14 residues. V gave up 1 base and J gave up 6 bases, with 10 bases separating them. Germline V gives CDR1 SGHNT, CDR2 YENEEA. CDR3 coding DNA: TGTGCCAGCAGCTTAGTAGCAGGGTCCAATGAGCAGTTCTTC. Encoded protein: CASSLVAGSNEQFF.

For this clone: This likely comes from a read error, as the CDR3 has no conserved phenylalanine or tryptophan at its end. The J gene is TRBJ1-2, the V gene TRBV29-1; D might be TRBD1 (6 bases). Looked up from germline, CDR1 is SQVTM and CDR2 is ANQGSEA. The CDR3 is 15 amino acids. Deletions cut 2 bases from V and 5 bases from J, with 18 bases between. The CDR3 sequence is CSVESRGNRDYGYTL. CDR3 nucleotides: TGCAGCGTTGAATCCCGGGGCAACAGGGATTATGGCTACACCCTC.